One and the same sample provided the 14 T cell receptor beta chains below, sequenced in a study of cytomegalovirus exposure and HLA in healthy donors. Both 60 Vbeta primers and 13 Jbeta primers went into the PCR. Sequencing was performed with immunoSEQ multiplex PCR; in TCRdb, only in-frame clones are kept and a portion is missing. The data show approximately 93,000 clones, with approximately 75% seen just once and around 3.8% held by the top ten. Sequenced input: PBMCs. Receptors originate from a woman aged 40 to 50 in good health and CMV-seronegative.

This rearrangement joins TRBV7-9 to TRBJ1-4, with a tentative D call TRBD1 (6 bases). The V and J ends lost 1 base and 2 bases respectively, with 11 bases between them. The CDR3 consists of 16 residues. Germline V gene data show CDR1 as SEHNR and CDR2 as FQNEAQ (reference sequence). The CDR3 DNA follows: TGTGCCAGCAGCTTAGGCTCAGGGGCGACTAATGAAAAACTGTTTTTT. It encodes CASSLGSGATNEKLFF.

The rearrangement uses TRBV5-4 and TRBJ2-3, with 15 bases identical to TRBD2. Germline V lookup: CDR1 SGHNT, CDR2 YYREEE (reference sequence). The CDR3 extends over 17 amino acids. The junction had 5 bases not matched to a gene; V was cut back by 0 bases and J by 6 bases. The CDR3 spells CASSLGRTSGGVDTQYF. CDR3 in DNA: TGTGCCAGCAGCTTGGGACGGACTAGCGGGGGGGTGGATACGCAGTATTTT.

The CDR3 loop is CASSPRTGASDEQYF. CDR3 nucleotide sequence: TGTGCCAGCAGCCCCCGGACAGGGGCTTCCGACGAGCAGTACTTC. V usage is TRBV7-2 and J usage is TRBJ2-7, with 9 bases lining up with TRBD1. Germline lookup yields CDR1 SGHTA and CDR2 FQGNSA. There are 15 residues in the CDR3. J was trimmed by 5 bases and V by 5 bases; bases with no gene match: 10.

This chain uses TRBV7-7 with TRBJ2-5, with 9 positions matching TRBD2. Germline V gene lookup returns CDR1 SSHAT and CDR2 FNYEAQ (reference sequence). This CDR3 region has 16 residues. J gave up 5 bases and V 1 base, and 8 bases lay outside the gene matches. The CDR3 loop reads CASSLGSRGGQETQYF. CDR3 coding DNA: TGTGCCAGCAGCTTAGGTTCGCGGGGGGGCCAGGAGACCCAGTACTTC.

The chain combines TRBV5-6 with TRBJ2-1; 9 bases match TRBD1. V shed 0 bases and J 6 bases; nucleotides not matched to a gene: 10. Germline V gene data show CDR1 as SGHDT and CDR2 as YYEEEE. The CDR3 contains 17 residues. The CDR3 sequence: CASSLALRDRAPNEQFF. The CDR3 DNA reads TGTGCCAGCAGCTTGGCCCTAAGGGACAGGGCTCCCAATGAGCAGTTCTTC.

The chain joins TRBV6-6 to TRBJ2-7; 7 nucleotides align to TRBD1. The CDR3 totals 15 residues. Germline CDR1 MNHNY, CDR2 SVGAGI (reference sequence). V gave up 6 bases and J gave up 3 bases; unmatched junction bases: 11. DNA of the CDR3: TGTGCCAGCAGCCTACGACAGGGTCGGGGCTACGAGCAGTACTTC. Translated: CASSLRQGRGYEQYF.

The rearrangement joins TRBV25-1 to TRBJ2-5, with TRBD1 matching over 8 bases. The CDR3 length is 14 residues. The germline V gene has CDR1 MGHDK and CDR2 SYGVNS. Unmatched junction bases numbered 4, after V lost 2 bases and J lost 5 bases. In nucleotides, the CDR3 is TGTGCCAGCAGTGAAGCAGGGGGCTGGGAGACCCAGTACTTC. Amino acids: CASSEAGGWETQYF.

The CDR3 DNA sequence: TGTGCCAGCAGCCCCCGGACAGGGGGCGGTCAGCCCCAGCATTTT. It is translated as CASSPRTGGGQPQHF. The rearrangement links TRBV5-8 to TRBJ1-5, with TRBD1 matching over 11 bases. Germline CDR1 is SGHTS and CDR2 is YDEGEE. This CDR3 has 15 amino acids. Germline trimming cut 4 bases from V and 6 bases from J; bases unmatched to any gene: 6.

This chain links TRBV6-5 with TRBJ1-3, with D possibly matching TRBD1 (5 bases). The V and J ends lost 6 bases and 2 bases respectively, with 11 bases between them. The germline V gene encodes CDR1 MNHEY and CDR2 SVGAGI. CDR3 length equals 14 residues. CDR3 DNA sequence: TGTGCCAGCAGAGCCGGAGGGGCTGGAAACACCATATATTTT. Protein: CASRAGGAGNTIYF.

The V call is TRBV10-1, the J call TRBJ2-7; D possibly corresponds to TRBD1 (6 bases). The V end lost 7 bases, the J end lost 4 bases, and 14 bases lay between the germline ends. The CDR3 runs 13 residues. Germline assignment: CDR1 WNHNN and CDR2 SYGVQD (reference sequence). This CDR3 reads CASTTEGGYEQYF. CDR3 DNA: TGCGCCAGCACAACAGAAGGGGGTTACGAGCAGTACTTC.

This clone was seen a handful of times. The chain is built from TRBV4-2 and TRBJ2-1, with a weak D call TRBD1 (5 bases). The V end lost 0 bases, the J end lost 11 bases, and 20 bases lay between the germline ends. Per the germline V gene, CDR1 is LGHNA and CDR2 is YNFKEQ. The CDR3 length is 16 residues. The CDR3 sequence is CASSQDGAGLLPQQFF. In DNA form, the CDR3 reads TGTGCCAGCAGCCAAGATGGGGCAGGGCTTTTGCCTCAGCAGTTCTTC.

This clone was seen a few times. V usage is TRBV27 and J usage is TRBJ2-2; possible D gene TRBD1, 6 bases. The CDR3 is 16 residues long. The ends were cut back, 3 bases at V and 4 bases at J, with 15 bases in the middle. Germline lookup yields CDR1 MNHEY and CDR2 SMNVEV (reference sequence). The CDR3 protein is CASSFLTGYGTGELFF. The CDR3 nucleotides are TGTGCCAGCAGTTTCCTAACAGGGTACGGCACCGGGGAGCTGTTTTTT.

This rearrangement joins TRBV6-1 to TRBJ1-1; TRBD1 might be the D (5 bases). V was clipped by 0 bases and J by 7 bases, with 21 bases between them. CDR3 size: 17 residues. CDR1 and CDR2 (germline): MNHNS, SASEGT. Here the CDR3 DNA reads TGTGCCAGCAGTGAAGCGCAGGAGTGGGCGACAGTGGGTGAAGCTTTCTTT. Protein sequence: CASSEAQEWATVGEAFF.

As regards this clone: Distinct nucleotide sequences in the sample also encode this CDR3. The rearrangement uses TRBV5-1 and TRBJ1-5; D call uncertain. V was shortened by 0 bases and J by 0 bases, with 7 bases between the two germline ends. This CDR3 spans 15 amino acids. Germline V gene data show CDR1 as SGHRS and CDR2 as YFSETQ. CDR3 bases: TGCGCCAGCAGCTTGGAAGGAGATAGCAATCAGCCCCAGCATTTT. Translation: CASSLEGDSNQPQHF.